Presented here are 31 T cell receptor beta chains from one specimen sequenced in a study of cytomegalovirus exposure and HLA in healthy donors. Data came from immunoSEQ multiplex PCR; TCRdb stores just in-frame clones and leaves some out. The data hold 120,000 to 150,000 clones, with 80% to 90% observed a single time. Specimen: PBMCs. The receptors stem from a woman in her twenties or thirties in good health and CMV-seronegative.

CDR3: CASSFSKETQYF. The CDR3 bases are TGTGCCAGCAGCTTCAGTAAAGAGACCCAGTACTTC. The chain employs TRBV7-8 and TRBJ2-5; D not certain. V gave up 3 bases and J gave up 3 bases, with 5 bases separating them. The CDR3 length is 12 residues. CDR1 is SGHVS, CDR2 FQNEAQ, per germline.

This clone came up once. CDR3 bases: TGTGCCAGCAGTGACTCTGGGGGGGGGAGCACAGATACGCAGTATTTT. Translation gives CASSDSGGGSTDTQYF. The rearrangement uses TRBV6-4 and TRBJ2-3, with 7 bases fitting TRBD2. CDR1 MRHNA and CDR2 SNTAGT come from the germline V gene. J was trimmed by 0 bases and V by 0 bases; bases with no gene match: 3. The CDR3 runs to 16 residues.

J is TRBJ1-2 and V is TRBV6-5, with 7 positions matching TRBD1. The CDR3 totals 15 residues. After removal of 5 bases from V and 6 bases from J, the junction contained 12 bases not matched to a gene. The V gene's germline CDR1 is MNHEY and CDR2 SVGAGI. The CDR3 here is CASSRIRGSPHGYTF. In DNA form, the CDR3 reads TGTGCCAGCAGTCGCATCAGGGGGAGCCCACATGGCTACACCTTC.

The chain has TRBV28 and TRBJ2-3, with D hard to call. This CDR3 has 13 amino acids. V was clipped by 2 bases and J by 1 base, with 4 bases between them. Germline loops: CDR1 MDHEN, CDR2 SYDVKM. Written as DNA, the CDR3 is TGTGCCAGCAGTTTACAGGGCACAGATACGCAGTATTTT. Encoded protein: CASSLQGTDTQYF. The whole variable domain, filled in from reference TRBV28 and TRBJ2-3, reads DVKVTQSSRYLVKRTGEKVFLECVQDMDHENMFWYRQDPGLGLRLIYFSYDVKMKEKGDIPEGYSVSREKKERFSLILESASTNQTSMYLCASSLQGTDTQYFGPGTRLTVL.

The sample holds a few counts of this clone. J is TRBJ1-6 and V is TRBV28; D gene unclear. V lost 6 bases to trimming and J lost 0 bases, with 9 bases between them. The CDR3 consists of 15 residues. Germline values: CDR1 MDHEN, CDR2 SYDVKM. The CDR3 nucleotides are TGTGCCAGCAGGCGATCGAGCTCCTATAATTCACCCCTCCACTTT. This codes for CASRRSSSYNSPLHF.

This rearrangement joins TRBV5-4 to TRBJ1-1; perhaps TRBD1 as D (6 bases). The V gene's germline CDR1 is SGHNT and CDR2 YYREEE (reference sequence). The V end was cut by 0 bases, the J end by 2 bases, with 14 bases between. The CDR3 loop spans 16 amino acids. The CDR3 DNA follows: TGTGCCAGCAGCTTGGCCGGACAGCTACTTAACACTGAAGCTTTCTTT. Its translation: CASSLAGQLLNTEAFF.

About this clone: At one end, the junction sequence differs from germline, possibly due to a read error. The V and J genes are TRBV7-9 and TRBJ2-1; TRBD2 matches 8 bases. CDR1 SEHNR and CDR2 FQNEAQ come from the germline V gene (reference sequence). This CDR3 spans 15 amino acids. The CDR3 bases are TGTGCCAGCACCTTAATAGCGGGGAGCTACAATGAGCAGTTCTTC. This encodes CASTLIAGSYNEQFF.

The chain recombines TRBV5-6 with TRBJ2-1; 10 bases match TRBD2. The CDR3 loop spans 16 amino acids. The ends lost 0 bases at V and 10 bases at J; junction bases unmatched: 10. Germline V gives CDR1 SGHDT, CDR2 YYEEEE. The CDR3 coding sequence is TGTGCCAGCAGCTTGGCCGCGAGCGGGGGGGGCCGAGAGCAGTTCTTC. Translation: CASSLAASGGGREQFF.

The chain uses TRBV5-1 and TRBJ2-5; 8 positions agree with TRBD1. The CDR3 runs to 14 residues. Germline V gene sequence: CDR1 SGHRS, CDR2 YFSETQ. The V gene end was trimmed by 5 bases and the J gene end by 5 bases; junction bases not matched to a gene: 8. In nucleotides, the CDR3 is TGCGCCAGCAGGGAGGACAGGGCGGTGGAGACCCAGTACTTC. It encodes CASREDRAVETQYF.

CDR3 region: CASKQGYDTGELFF. DNA for the CDR3: TGTGCCAGCAAGCAGGGATATGACACCGGGGAGCTGTTTTTT. The chain has TRBV6-1 and TRBJ2-2; possible D gene TRBD1, 5 bases. The germline V and J ends were trimmed by 7 bases and 3 bases, with 12 bases remaining between them. The germline CDR1 and CDR2 sequences are MNHNS and SASEGT. This CDR3 comprises 14 residues.

This clone appeared a few times. The rearrangement uses TRBV5-1 and TRBJ2-7; tentatively, D is TRBD2 (6 bases). This CDR3 region has 15 residues. Germline assignment: CDR1 SGHRS and CDR2 YFSETQ. V lost 2 bases, J lost 3 bases, and 15 bases lay in between. DNA for the CDR3: TGCGCCAGCAGCTTAACTTTGGGGACTGACTACGAGCAGTACTTC. Its protein is CASSLTLGTDYEQYF.

The J gene is TRBJ2-6, the V gene TRBV7-9; D remains unclear. Trimming shortened V by 5 bases and J by 0 bases, and 5 bases separated the two germline ends. The CDR3 is made up of 14 amino acids. Looked up from germline, CDR1 is SEHNR and CDR2 is FQNEAQ (reference sequence). CDR3 amino acids: CASSANSGANVLTF. The CDR3 DNA follows: TGTGCCAGCAGCGCGAACTCTGGGGCCAACGTCCTGACTTTC.

The V and J genes are TRBV19 and TRBJ2-3, with TRBD2 matching over 8 bases. V lost 5 bases and J lost 3; bases outside the gene matches: 10. CDR3 size: 16 residues. From germline, CDR1 is LNHDA and CDR2 SQIVND (reference sequence). The CDR3 spells CASSLGSGVVTDTQYF. In DNA, the CDR3 is TGTGCCAGTAGTCTCGGTAGCGGGGTGGTTACAGATACGCAGTATTTT.

The chain couples TRBV5-1 to TRBJ2-5; D is undetermined. The germline V and J ends were trimmed by 0 bases and 10 bases, with 16 bases remaining between them. The CDR3 is made up of 14 amino acids. The germline V gene encodes CDR1 SGHRS and CDR2 YFSETQ. The CDR3 loop reads CASSLGQPREVQYF. The DNA for the CDR3 is TGCGCCAGCAGCTTGGGCCAGCCCAGAGAGGTCCAGTACTTC.

This clone was seen only once. This CDR3 reads CASSLDTGNTGELFF. The CDR3 DNA follows: TGTGCCAGCAGCTTAGACACAGGGAACACCGGGGAGCTGTTTTTT. The rearrangement links TRBV7-9 to TRBJ2-2; D possibly corresponds to TRBD1 (5 bases). The germline gives CDR1 SEHNR, CDR2 FQNEAQ (reference sequence). The CDR3 has 15 amino acids. The V gene lost 1 base and the J gene lost 1 base, with 7 bases spanning the gap.

CDR3 amino acids: CASSIGGPTDTQYF. In nucleotides, the CDR3 is TGTGCCAGCAGCATAGGAGGTCCCACAGATACGCAGTATTTT. The rearrangement uses TRBV28 and TRBJ2-3; perhaps TRBD2 as D (5 bases). CDR3 length: 14 amino acids. The germline gives CDR1 MDHEN, CDR2 SYDVKM. V lost 6 bases, J lost 2 bases, and 12 bases lay in between.

The V gene is TRBV27, the J gene TRBJ1-1; 7 nucleotides match TRBD1. The CDR3 totals 15 residues. The V and J ends lost 5 bases and 4 bases, in that order; junction bases with no gene match: 10. Germline CDR1 and CDR2: MNHEY and SMNVEV (reference sequence). CDR3 sequence: CASSPGTVLGTEAFF. For the CDR3, the DNA is TGTGCCAGCAGTCCGGGGACAGTGTTAGGCACTGAAGCTTTCTTT.

The chain is built from TRBV7-2 and TRBJ1-3, with 7 positions matching TRBD1. CDR3 length: 15 residues. V was pared by 5 bases and J by 6 bases, with 10 bases of the junction left unmatched. The germline V gene encodes CDR1 SGHTA and CDR2 FQGNSA. In nucleotides, the CDR3 is TGTGCCAGCAGCGCATGGGAGACAGGGACAAACACCATATATTTT. Its translation is CASSAWETGTNTIYF.

The rearrangement links TRBV5-6 to TRBJ2-1, with 8 bases matching TRBD1. Trimming removed 2 bases from V and 0 bases from J; junction bases left unmatched: 10. The CDR3 is 18 amino acids. Looked up from germline, CDR1 is SGHDT and CDR2 is YYEEEE. The CDR3 loop reads CASSLWDRFLSSYNEQFF. In DNA form, the CDR3 reads TGTGCCAGCAGCTTATGGGACAGGTTTCTTAGCTCCTACAATGAGCAGTTCTTC.

The chain carries TRBV10-2 and TRBJ2-2, with 7 bases fitting TRBD1. J was trimmed by 6 bases and V by 2 bases; bases with no gene match: 6. Germline-derived CDR1 and CDR2 are WSHSY and SAAADI. The CDR3 sequence is 15 residues long. The CDR3: CASSEPHRGPGELFF. The CDR3 DNA reads as TGCGCCAGCAGTGAGCCACACAGGGGTCCCGGGGAGCTGTTTTTT.

The chain links TRBV4-2 to TRBJ1-1, with 12 bases lining up with TRBD1. CDR1 and CDR2 (germline): LGHNA, YNFKEQ. The J segment lost 10 bases and the V segment lost 1 base, leaving 10 bases of the junction unmatched. This CDR3 has 16 amino acids. The CDR3 DNA follows: TGTGCCAGCAGCCAAGGTGTTGTGGGGACAGGGGGCAGAGCTTTCTTT. It specifies CASSQGVVGTGGRAFF.

The V gene is TRBV25-1, the J gene TRBJ1-4; 7 bases fit TRBD1. Trimming cost V 2 bases and J 8 bases; bases outside gene matches: 8. This CDR3 contains 15 residues. Per the germline V gene, CDR1 is MGHDK and CDR2 is SYGVNS. This chain's CDR3 is CASSEPQGLGEKLFF. The CDR3 DNA is TGTGCCAGCAGTGAACCACAGGGGTTAGGGGAAAAACTGTTTTTT. Drawing the rest from reference TRBV25-1 and TRBJ1-4, the complete variable domain is EADIYQTPRYLVIGTGKKITLECSQTMGHDKMYWYQQDPGMELHLIHYSYGVNSTEKGDLSSESTVSRIRTEHFPLTLESARPSHTSQYLCASSEPQGLGEKLFFGSGTQLSVL.

The J gene is TRBJ1-5, the V gene TRBV4-2; D is perhaps TRBD1 (5 bases). The germline gives CDR1 LGHNA, CDR2 YNFKEQ. The CDR3 contains 15 residues. V was shortened by 2 bases and J by 2 bases, with 10 bases between the two germline ends. The CDR3 DNA follows: TGTGCCAGCAGCCAACAGGGCCGGGGCAATCAGCCCCAGCATTTT. It codes for CASSQQGRGNQPQHF.

V usage is TRBV7-8 and J usage is TRBJ1-1; D call uncertain. Between the trimmed V and J ends, which lost 2 bases and 0 bases, there was a span of 7 bases. The CDR3 spans 14 residues. Per germline, CDR1 SGHVS and CDR2 FQNEAQ. The CDR3 sequence is CASSLKDMNTEAFF. The CDR3 DNA follows: TGTGCCAGCAGCTTAAAAGACATGAACACTGAAGCTTTCTTT.

This chain joins TRBV11-2 and TRBJ1-2; 7 positions match TRBD1. V lost 5 bases and J lost 4; bases outside the gene matches: 13. Germline values: CDR1 SGHAT, CDR2 FQNNGV. The CDR3 loop spans 16 amino acids. In nucleotides, the CDR3 is TGTGCCAGCAGCCCCACCAGACAGGGTGACTCCTATGGCTACACCTTC. Protein product: CASSPTRQGDSYGYTF. The variable domain in full, completed from reference TRBV11-2 and TRBJ1-2, reads EAGVAQSPRYKIIEKRQSVAFWCNPISGHATLYWYQQILGQGPKLLIQFQNNGVVDDSQLPKDRFSAERLKGVDSTLKIQPAKLEDSAVYLCASSPTRQGDSYGYTFGSGTRLTVV.

J is TRBJ1-5 and V is TRBV6-5; D possibly corresponds to TRBD1 (5 bases). Germline lookup yields CDR1 MNHEY and CDR2 SVGAGI. This CDR3 contains 15 residues. V lost 0 bases and J lost 1, with 7 bases in between. The CDR3 region has the DNA TGTGCCAGCAGTTACTCAGGGGTAAGCAATCAGCCCCAGCATTTT. Protein: CASSYSGVSNQPQHF.

The J gene is TRBJ2-2, the V gene TRBV7-6, with TRBD2 identical over 8 bases. Per the germline V gene, CDR1 is SGHVS and CDR2 is FNYEAQ. With 1 base clipped from V and 3 bases from J, the junction kept 4 bases outside the gene matches. The CDR3 sequence is 16 residues long. CDR3 sequence reads: CASSLVLAVHTGELFF. In DNA, the CDR3 is TGTGCCAGCAGCTTAGTACTAGCGGTCCACACCGGGGAGCTGTTTTTT.

This chain joins TRBV9 and TRBJ2-3, with TRBD2 identical over 9 bases. CDR1 is SGDLS and CDR2 is YYNGEE in the germline V gene. The CDR3 has 17 amino acids. J lost 2 bases, V lost 0 bases, and 7 bases had no gene match. The CDR3 DNA reads as TGTGCCAGCAGCGTAGAGTCGGCGGGGGGGTTCACAGATACGCAGTATTTT. This sequence encodes CASSVESAGGFTDTQYF.

This clone was observed a handful of times. The chain links TRBV7-9 to TRBJ2-5, with D maybe TRBD2 (5 bases). V lost 4 bases and J lost 9, with 15 bases in between. Per germline, CDR1 SEHNR and CDR2 FQNEAQ (reference sequence). This CDR3 region has 13 residues. The DNA for the CDR3 is TGTGCCAGCAGCTCGGGGAACTTGTCGCCCCAGTACTTC. This sequence encodes CASSSGNLSPQYF.

This clone was seen more than once but under ten times. J is TRBJ1-2 and V is TRBV6-5; the match to TRBD1 covers 7 bases. V dropped 6 bases and J dropped 0; count of bases not matched to a gene: 4. CDR3 size: 14 residues. Looked up from germline, CDR1 is MNHEY and CDR2 is SVGAGI. As DNA, the CDR3 is TGTGCCAGCAGACTCGACAGGGCTAACTATGGCTACACCTTC. Protein: CASRLDRANYGYTF.

The chain combines TRBV7-3 with TRBJ2-1; 15 bases match TRBD2. In germline, CDR1 is SGHTA, CDR2 FQGTGA. V was clipped by 5 bases and J by 7 bases; unmatched bases: 6. The CDR3 spans 16 residues. CDR3 sequence: CASSTGLAGGQNEQFF. The CDR3 region has the DNA TGTGCCAGCAGCACCGGACTAGCGGGGGGGCAGAATGAGCAGTTCTTC.